This T cell receptor beta chain was profiled in a study of OX40 agonist ivuxolimab in advanced cancers. A note on this clone: What it binds is unknown.

Using immunoSEQ multiplex PCR, the repertoire was profiled, and TCRdb retains in-frame clones only, with some absent. The sample lists more than 75,000 clones; under 85% were seen once. This CDR3 contains 13 residues. Deletions cut 7 bases from V and 1 base from J, with 10 bases between. Germline V CDR1 and CDR2: MDHEN, SYDVKM. Overall study results and limits: There were also nonresponders showing low normalized T-cell clonal expansion.

Sequenced material: CD4+ or CD8+ T cells sorted from blood, taken in a trial of the OX40 agonist ivuxolimab. The genes are TRBV28 and TRBJ1-1, with D perhaps matching TRBD1 (5 bases). This clonotype was obtained from an adult with an advanced solid tumor such as melanoma, head and neck, liver or kidney cancer. The CDR3 reads CASIRGSNTEAFF. The CDR3 nucleotides read TGTGCCAGCATTCGGGGGTCGAACACTGAAGCTTTCTTT.